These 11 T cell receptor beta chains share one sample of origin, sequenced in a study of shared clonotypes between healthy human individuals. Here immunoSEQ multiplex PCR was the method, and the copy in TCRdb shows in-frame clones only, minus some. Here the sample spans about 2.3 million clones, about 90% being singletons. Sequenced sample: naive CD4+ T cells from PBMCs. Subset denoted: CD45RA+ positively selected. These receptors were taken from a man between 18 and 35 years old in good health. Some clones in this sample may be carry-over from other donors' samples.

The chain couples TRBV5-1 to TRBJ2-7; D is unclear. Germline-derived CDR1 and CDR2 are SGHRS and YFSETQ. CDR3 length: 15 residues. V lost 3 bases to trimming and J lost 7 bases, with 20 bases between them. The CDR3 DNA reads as TGCGCCAGCAGCTCCGGAGACCTAGGGATGGGGGAGCAGTACTTC. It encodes CASSSGDLGMGEQYF.

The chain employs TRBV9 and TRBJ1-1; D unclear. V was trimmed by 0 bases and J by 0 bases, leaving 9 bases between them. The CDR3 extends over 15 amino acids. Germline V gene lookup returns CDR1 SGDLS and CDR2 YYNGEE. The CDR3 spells CASSVDGQVNTEAFF. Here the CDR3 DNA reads TGTGCCAGCAGCGTAGATGGGCAGGTGAACACTGAAGCTTTCTTT.

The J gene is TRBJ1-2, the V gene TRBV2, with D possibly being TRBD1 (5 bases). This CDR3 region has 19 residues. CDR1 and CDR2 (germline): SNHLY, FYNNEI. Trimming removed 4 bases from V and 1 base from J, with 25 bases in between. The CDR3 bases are TGTGCCAGCAGTGTGAGGGCCTTACCCCTCCAGGGTCGTAACTATGGCTACACCTTC. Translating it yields CASSVRALPLQGRNYGYTF.

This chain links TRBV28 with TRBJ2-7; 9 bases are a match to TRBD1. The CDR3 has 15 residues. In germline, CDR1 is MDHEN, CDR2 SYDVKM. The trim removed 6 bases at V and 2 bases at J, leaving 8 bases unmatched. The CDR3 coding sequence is TGTGCCAGCAGAAACCGGGACAGGGTAACCTACGAGCAGTACTTC. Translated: CASRNRDRVTYEQYF.

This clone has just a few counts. The DNA of the CDR3 is TGTGCCTGGGGACAGGGTTTTAACACTGAAGCTTTCTTT. It yields the protein CAWGQGFNTEAFF. V is TRBV30 and J is TRBJ1-1, with TRBD1 identical over 8 bases. Germline CDR1 GTSNPN, CDR2 SVGIG (reference sequence). V dropped 5 bases and J dropped 2; count of bases not matched to a gene: 4. This CDR3 comprises 13 residues.

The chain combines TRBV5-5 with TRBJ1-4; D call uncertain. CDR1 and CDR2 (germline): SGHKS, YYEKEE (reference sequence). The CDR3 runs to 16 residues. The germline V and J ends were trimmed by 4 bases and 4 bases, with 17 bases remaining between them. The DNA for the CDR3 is TGTGCCAGCAGCCAACGTCCTGTTGAGCTTAATGAAAAACTGTTTTTT. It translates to CASSQRPVELNEKLFF.

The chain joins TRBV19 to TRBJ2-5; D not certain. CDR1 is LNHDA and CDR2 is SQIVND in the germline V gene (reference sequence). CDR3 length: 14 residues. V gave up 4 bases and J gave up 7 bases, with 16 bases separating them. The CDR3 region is CASSSDPRGGTQYF. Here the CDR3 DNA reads TGTGCCAGTAGTAGCGACCCCCGAGGTGGGACCCAGTACTTC.

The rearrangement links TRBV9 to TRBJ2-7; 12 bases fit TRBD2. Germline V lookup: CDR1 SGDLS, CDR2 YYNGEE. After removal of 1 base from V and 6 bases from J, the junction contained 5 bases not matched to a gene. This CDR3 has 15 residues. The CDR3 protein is CASSVIGLAGTEQYF. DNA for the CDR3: TGTGCCAGCAGCGTAATTGGACTAGCGGGAACCGAGCAGTACTTC.

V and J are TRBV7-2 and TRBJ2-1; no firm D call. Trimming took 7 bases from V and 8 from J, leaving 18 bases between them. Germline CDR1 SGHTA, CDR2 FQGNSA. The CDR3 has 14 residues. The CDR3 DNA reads TGTGCCAGCACCGAAGACTCCTATACCTATGAGCAGTTCTTC. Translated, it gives CASTEDSYTYEQFF.

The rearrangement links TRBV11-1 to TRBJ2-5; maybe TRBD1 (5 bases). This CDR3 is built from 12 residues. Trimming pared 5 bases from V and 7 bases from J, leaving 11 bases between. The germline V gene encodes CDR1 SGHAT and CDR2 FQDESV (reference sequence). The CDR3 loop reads CASSGNRGTQYF. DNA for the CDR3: TGTGCCAGCAGCGGAAATAGGGGGACCCAGTACTTC.

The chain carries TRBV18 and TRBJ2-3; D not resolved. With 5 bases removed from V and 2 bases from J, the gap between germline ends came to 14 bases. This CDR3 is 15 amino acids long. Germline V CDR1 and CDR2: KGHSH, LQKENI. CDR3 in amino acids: CASSAGASDTDTQYF. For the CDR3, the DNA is TGTGCCAGCTCAGCCGGCGCTTCGGACACAGATACGCAGTATTTT.